Below, 3 T cell receptor beta chains from the same sample are listed, as sequenced in a study of cytomegalovirus exposure and HLA in healthy donors. This PCR relied on a set of 60 Vbeta primers and 13 Jbeta primers. Repertoires were generated with immunoSEQ multiplex PCR, while TCRdb's copy carries only in-frame clones and drops some. Of around 100,000 clones in the sample, 75% to 90% are singletons; the top ten hold about 3.6%. Material for sequencing was PBMCs. These receptors were obtained from a man aged 25 to 40 in good health and CMV-seronegative.

V usage is TRBV7-9 and J usage is TRBJ1-2; D call uncertain. V lost 4 bases, J lost 8 bases, and 23 bases lay in between. The CDR3 extends over 16 amino acids. Per the germline V gene, CDR1 is SEHNR and CDR2 is FQNEAQ (reference sequence). The CDR3 is CASSSLWREELRGYTF. CDR3 bases: TGTGCCAGCAGCTCCCTCTGGAGGGAGGAACTTCGAGGCTACACCTTC.

This clone was seen a handful of times. The V call is TRBV14, the J call TRBJ2-2; 8 bases agree with TRBD1. The germline V gene encodes CDR1 SGHDN and CDR2 FVKESK. After removal of 8 bases from V and 4 bases from J, the junction contained 9 bases not matched to a gene. The CDR3 spans 15 residues. This CDR3 is CASPDREGGTGELFF. The CDR3 region has the DNA TGTGCCAGCCCGGACAGGGAAGGTGGCACCGGGGAGCTGTTTTTT.

The V gene is TRBV11-1, the J gene TRBJ2-7; D possibly corresponds to TRBD1 (5 bases). The CDR3 contains 12 residues. Trimming cost V 5 bases and J 5 bases, with 10 bases left between them. Per the germline V gene, CDR1 is SGHAT and CDR2 is FQDESV (reference sequence). The CDR3 coding sequence is TGTGCCAGCAGCGCACAGGTTCACGAGCAGTACTTC. As protein: CASSAQVHEQYF.